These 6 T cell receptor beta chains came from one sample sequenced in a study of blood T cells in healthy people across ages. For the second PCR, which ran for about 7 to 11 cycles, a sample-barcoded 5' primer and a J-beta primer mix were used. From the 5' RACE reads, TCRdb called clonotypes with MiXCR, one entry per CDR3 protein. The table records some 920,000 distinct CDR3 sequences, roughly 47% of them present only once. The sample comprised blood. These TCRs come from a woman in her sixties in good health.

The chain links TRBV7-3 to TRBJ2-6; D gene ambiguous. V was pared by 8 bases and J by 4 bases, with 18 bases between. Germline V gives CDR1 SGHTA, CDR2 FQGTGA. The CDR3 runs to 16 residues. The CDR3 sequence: CASSFEAPYGANVLTF. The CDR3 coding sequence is TGTGCCAGCTCTTTCGAGGCTCCTTACGGGGCCAACGTCCTGACTTTC.

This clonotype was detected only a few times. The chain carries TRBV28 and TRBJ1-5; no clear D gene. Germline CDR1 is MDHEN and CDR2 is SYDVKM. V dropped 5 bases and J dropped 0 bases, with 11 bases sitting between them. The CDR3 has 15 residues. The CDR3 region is CASSPRHLSNQPQHF. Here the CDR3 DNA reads TGTGCCAGCAGTCCCCGACATCTTAGCAATCAGCCCCAGCATTTT.

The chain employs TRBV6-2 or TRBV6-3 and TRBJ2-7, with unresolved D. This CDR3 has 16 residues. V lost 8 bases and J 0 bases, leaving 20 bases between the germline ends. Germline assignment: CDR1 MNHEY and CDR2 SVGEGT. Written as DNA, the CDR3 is TGTGCCAGCCGCTACCACTCCGGTACTACCTCCTACGAGCAGTACTTC. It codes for CASRYHSGTTSYEQYF.

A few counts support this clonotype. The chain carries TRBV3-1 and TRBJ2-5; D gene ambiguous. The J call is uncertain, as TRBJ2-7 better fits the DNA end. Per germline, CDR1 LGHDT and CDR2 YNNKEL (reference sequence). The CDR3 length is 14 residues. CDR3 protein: CASSQVGQPHEQYF. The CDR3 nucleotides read TGTGCCAGCAGCCAAGTCGGGCAACCCCACGAGCAGTACTTC.

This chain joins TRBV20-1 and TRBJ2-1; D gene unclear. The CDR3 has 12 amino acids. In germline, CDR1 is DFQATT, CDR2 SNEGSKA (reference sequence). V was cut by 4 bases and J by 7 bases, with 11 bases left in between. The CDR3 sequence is CSAKGGANEQFF. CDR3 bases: TGCAGTGCTAAAGGCGGAGCGAATGAGCAGTTCTTC.

CDR3 sequence (DNA): TGTGCCAGCAGCACTAGCGTTGAGCAGTTCTTC. Amino acids: CASSTSVEQFF. The chain combines TRBV5-6 with TRBJ2-1, with 7 bases identical to TRBD2. The CDR3 runs 11 residues. Germline V lookup: CDR1 SGHDT, CDR2 YYEEEE. V lost 4 bases and J lost 9; bases outside the gene matches: 1.